This T cell receptor (beta chain) derives from a study of identical twins. This clonotype turned up a few times. From the 5' RACE reads, TCRdb called clonotypes with MiXCR, one entry per CDR3 protein. The sample consists of 1.5 million to 2 million distinct CDR3 sequences, around a third of them appearing once. This receptor was identified in a newborn girl in good health. The sequenced sample was cord blood.

This chain's CDR3 is CASSLEFEQFF. The CDR3 DNA sequence: TGTGCCAGCAGCTTAGAATTTGAGCAGTTCTTC. The V gene is TRBV7-2, the J gene TRBJ2-1; D is unclear. The CDR3 sequence is 11 residues long. Trimming shortened V by 1 base and J by 9 bases, and 4 bases separated the two germline ends. The germline V gene encodes CDR1 SGHTA and CDR2 FQGNSA.